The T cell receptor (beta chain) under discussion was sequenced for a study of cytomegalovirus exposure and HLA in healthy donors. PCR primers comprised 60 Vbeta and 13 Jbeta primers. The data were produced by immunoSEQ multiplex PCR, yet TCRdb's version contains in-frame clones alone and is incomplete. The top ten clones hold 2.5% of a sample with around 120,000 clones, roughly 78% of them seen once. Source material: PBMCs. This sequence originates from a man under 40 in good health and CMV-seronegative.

The CDR3 DNA reads TGTGCCAGCAGTCAGACACAGGGGGGTGGTGGCTACACCTTC. It yields the protein CASSQTQGGGGYTF. V is TRBV6-5 and J is TRBJ1-2, with 8 bases that match TRBD1. Trimming at V came to 5 bases and at J to 7 bases, leaving 9 bases not matched to a gene. From germline, CDR1 is MNHEY and CDR2 SVGAGI. The CDR3 runs to 14 residues.